The T cell receptor beta chain described here comes from a study of T cells after yellow fever vaccination. Study-level findings and limits: Most clones from primary vaccination resurfaced after the booster (96% CD4, 88% CD8). Repertoires sorted by FACS could include abundant clonotypes that are contaminants from the bulk population. Researchers report a weaker secondary response that nonetheless peaked faster, day 5 versus 15.

Points on this clonotype: The target antigen is unknown.

CDR3 length equals 15 residues. V dropped 1 base and J dropped 6 bases, with 14 bases sitting between them. Germline V CDR1 and CDR2: SEHNR, FQNEAQ (reference sequence). TCR cDNA was made by 5'RACE template switching, adding a universal primer site and UMIs. MiXCR was run by TCRdb on the 5' RACE reads, yielding one entry per CDR3 protein. This sample has approximately 350,000 distinct CDR3 sequences, with 11% found just once. V usage is TRBV7-9 and J usage is TRBJ2-3; D is ambiguous. The receptor's source is a man aged 18 to 35 who received the YFV17D yellow fever vaccine. Here the sequenced sample was PBMCs, taken on the day of the first yellow fever vaccination. The CDR3 region is CASSLDRSRPDTQYF. The CDR3 region has the DNA TGTGCCAGCAGCTTAGATCGTTCCCGCCCCGATACGCAGTATTTT.